The 6 T cell receptor beta chains in this list originate from one sample, sequenced in a study of blood T cell repertoires in COVID-19. Profiling relied on immunoSEQ multiplex PCR, and the TCRdb table lists in-frame clones only, not all of them. The table records fewer than 150,000 clones, around 90% of them present only once. Sequencing used peripheral blood. These receptors came from a human donor in a cohort sampled during active COVID-19.

The chain has TRBV5-4 and TRBJ2-7; possibly TRBD2 for D (6 bases). Germline V gene lookup returns CDR1 SGHNT and CDR2 YYREEE (reference sequence). The CDR3 spans 16 residues. V was shortened by 4 bases and J by 5 bases, with 22 bases between the two germline ends. Written as DNA, the CDR3 is TGTGCCAGCAGCCCTGGAGGGGCAGGGTGGGGAAACGAGCAGTACTTC. This translates into CASSPGGAGWGNEQYF.

This clone was counted once. The rearrangement uses TRBV2 and TRBJ2-7, with 11 bases aligning to TRBD2. This CDR3 contains 18 residues. Trimming at V came to 3 bases and at J to 4 bases, leaving 14 bases not matched to a gene. Germline V gives CDR1 SNHLY, CDR2 FYNNEI. CDR3 sequence (DNA): TGTGCCAGCAGTGACAGTTTAACTAGCGGGAGAGATTGGTACGAGCAGTACTTC. Translation: CASSDSLTSGRDWYEQYF.

This chain uses TRBV5-1 with TRBJ2-1; TRBD1 matches at 10 bases. The CDR3 is made up of 15 amino acids. Losses at the gene ends were 4 bases for V and 10 bases for J; bases not matched to a gene: 11. In germline, CDR1 is SGHRS, CDR2 YFSETQ. The CDR3 nucleotides are TGCGCCAGCAGCAGGCGACAGGGGGCTGGGAGGGAGCAGTTCTTC. As protein: CASSRRQGAGREQFF.

The chain has TRBV6-2 or TRBV6-3 and TRBJ2-5; D is perhaps TRBD2 (6 bases). This CDR3 has 15 residues. Between the trimmed V and J ends, which lost 5 bases and 2 bases, there was a span of 15 bases. Germline V gene data show CDR1 as MNHEY and CDR2 as SVGEGT. Here the CDR3 DNA reads TGTGCCAGCAGTACCCCGGCTAGCGCGCAAGAGACCCAGTACTTC. It yields the protein CASSTPASAQETQYF.

CDR3: CASSHIDNEQFF. In nucleotides, the CDR3 is TGTGCCAGCAGCCACATAGACAATGAGCAGTTCTTC. The chain uses TRBV3-1 (or the pseudogene TRBV3-2) and TRBJ2-1, with D unclear. The CDR3 spans 12 residues. V lost 3 bases and J lost 5, with 5 bases in between. CDR1 and CDR2 from the germline V gene are LGHDT and YNNKEL (reference sequence).

This clone was counted a few times. V is TRBV7-3 and J is TRBJ2-1; D gene ambiguous. V gave up 0 bases and J gave up 9 bases, with 6 bases separating them. CDR3 length equals 12 residues. Germline V CDR1 and CDR2: SGHTA, FQGTGA. This chain's CDR3 is CASSLTSGEQFF. The DNA for the CDR3 is TGTGCCAGCAGCTTAACCAGTGGTGAGCAGTTCTTC.